This T cell receptor (beta chain) was identified in a study of vaccination effects on CD4 cells after COVID-19. Viral peptide pools were used in the ViraFEST assay to expand antigen-specific CD4+ T cells, and sequencing came afterward. A 10-day culture period preceded the isolation of CD4+ T cells. Each participant received a vaccine that was either BNT162b2 or mRNA-1273, given as two doses. Half the medium was swapped for IL-2 medium on days 3 and 7. Data came from immunoSEQ multiplex PCR; TCRdb stores just in-frame clones and leaves some out. This sample carries about 59,000 clones, around 78% of them seen once, and the ten largest clones take roughly 2%. The germline CDR1 and CDR2 sequences are SGHTA and FQGNSA. V lost 5 bases, J lost 7 bases, and 15 bases lay in between. CDR3 size: 13 residues. Details on this clone: Its antigen remains unknown.

Sequenced material: CD4+ T cells from PBMCs cultured with HCoV-OC43 spike peptides, taken after COVID-19 vaccination. The subset was: HCoV-OC43 spike overlapping peptide pool stimulation. The V and J genes are TRBV7-2 and TRBJ2-7; tentative D call: TRBD1 (7 bases). This clonotype originated in a human donor who received a COVID-19 vaccine. The CDR3 nucleotides read TGTGCCAGCAGCCAGGGGGGTCACGGGGAGCAGTACGTC. Translated: CASSQGGHGEQYV.